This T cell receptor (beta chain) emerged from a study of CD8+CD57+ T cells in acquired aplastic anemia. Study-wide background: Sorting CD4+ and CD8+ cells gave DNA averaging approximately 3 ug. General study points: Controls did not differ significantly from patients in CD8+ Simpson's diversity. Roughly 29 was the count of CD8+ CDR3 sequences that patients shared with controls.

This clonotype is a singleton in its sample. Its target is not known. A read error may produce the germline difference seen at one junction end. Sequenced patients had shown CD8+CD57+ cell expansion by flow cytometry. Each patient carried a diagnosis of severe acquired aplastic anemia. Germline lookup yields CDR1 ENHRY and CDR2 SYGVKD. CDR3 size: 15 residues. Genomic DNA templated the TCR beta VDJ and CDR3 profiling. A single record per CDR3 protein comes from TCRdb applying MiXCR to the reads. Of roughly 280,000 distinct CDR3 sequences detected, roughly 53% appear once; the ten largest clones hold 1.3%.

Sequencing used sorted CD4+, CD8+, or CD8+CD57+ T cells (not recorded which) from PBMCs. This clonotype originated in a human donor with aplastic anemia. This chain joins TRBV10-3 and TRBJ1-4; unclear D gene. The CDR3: CASSWEMAENEKLFF. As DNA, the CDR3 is TGTGCCAGCAGTTGGGAGATGGCGGAAAATGAAAAACTGTTTTTC.